Below are 32 T cell receptor beta chains sequenced from a single sample in a study of post-analysis software for immune sequencing data. Which antigens these TCRs recognize remains unknown. Study observations and caveats: There were about five TRBV segments more frequent in patients than controls, and TRBV5-6, TRBV5-1 and TRBV20-1 were among them.

Unique molecular identifiers were present in the TCR beta cDNA libraries. TCRdb re-called the PCR reads with MiXCR, one entry per CDR3 protein. There are a few hundred thousand distinct CDR3 sequences in the sample; under 55% occur only once, and roughly 12% lies in the top ten. The sequenced sample was blood. These receptors were taken from a girl aged 5 to 17 with multiple sclerosis.

This clonotype occurred a few times. The genes are TRBV6-4 and TRBJ2-3, with 8 positions matching TRBD2. The CDR3 consists of 12 residues. Germline trimming cut 3 bases from V and 11 bases from J; bases unmatched to any gene: 4. Germline values: CDR1 MRHNA, CDR2 SNTAGT. In nucleotides, the CDR3 is TGTGCCAGCAGTGAAGGCGCGGGAGGGCAGTATTTT. It encodes CASSEGAGGQYF.

This clonotype was seen a few times. The chain couples TRBV24-1 to TRBJ2-1, with TRBD1 matching 8 bases. J gave up 6 bases and V 8 bases, and 5 bases lay outside the gene matches. Germline CDR1 reads KGHDR; CDR2 reads SFDVKD. The CDR3 length is 13 residues. Here the CDR3 DNA reads TGTGCCACCACCGGACAGGGCGGCAATGAGCAGTTCTTC. Translation gives CATTGQGGNEQFF.

This clonotype was detected only once. One end of the junction does not line up with germline, which may come from a read error. V gene TRBV15 combines with J gene TRBJ2-3; 8 bases agree with TRBD2. The CDR3 sequence is 16 residues long. The V gene's germline CDR1 is LNHNV and CDR2 YYDKDF (reference sequence). This CDR3 is CAASREAGVGTDTQYF. CDR3 sequence (DNA): TGTGCCGCCAGCAGAGAAGCGGGAGTTGGCACAGATACGCAGTATTTT.

This clonotype was picked up a small number of times. V is TRBV20-1 and J is TRBJ2-7; 9 bases map to TRBD2. CDR3 length: 16 amino acids. After removal of 5 bases from V and 0 bases from J, the junction contained 11 bases not matched to a gene. The germline V gene has CDR1 DFQATT and CDR2 SNEGSKA (reference sequence). The CDR3 reads CSASPVGTSISYEQYF. CDR3 DNA: TGCAGTGCTTCCCCCGTCGGGACTAGCATCTCCTACGAGCAGTACTTC.

This sequence joins TRBV20-1 and TRBJ1-2, with D possibly matching TRBD1 (6 bases). CDR3 length: 14 amino acids. V was trimmed by 2 bases and J by 0 bases, leaving 10 bases between them. The V gene's germline CDR1 is DFQATT and CDR2 SNEGSKA (reference sequence). In DNA form, the CDR3 reads TGCAGTGCTAGACCCGGGACAACTAACTATGGCTACACCTTC. Translated, it gives CSARPGTTNYGYTF.

This chain connects TRBV5-1 to TRBJ1-1, with D unresolved. Looked up from germline, CDR1 is SGHRS and CDR2 is YFSETQ. The CDR3 is 12 amino acids. V lost 0 bases, J lost 5 bases, and 5 bases lay in between. In nucleotides, the CDR3 is TGCGCCAGCAGCTTGGTGGCGACTGAAGCTTTCTTT. It is translated as CASSLVATEAFF.

This clonotype showed up just once. The chain employs TRBV12-3 or TRBV12-4 and TRBJ1-2; perhaps TRBD1 as D (5 bases). The ends were cut back, 5 bases at V and 8 bases at J, with 12 bases in the middle. This CDR3 contains 12 residues. CDR3 nucleotides: TGTGCCAGCAGTCCAGGGCTCAGAGGCTACACCTTC. This codes for CASSPGLRGYTF.

In its sample, this clonotype was seen once. This chain joins TRBV7-2 and TRBJ2-1; the match to TRBD2 covers 9 bases. Germline trimming cut 3 bases from V and 3 bases from J; bases unmatched to any gene: 9. This CDR3 is 17 amino acids long. Germline V gene data show CDR1 as SGHTA and CDR2 as FQGNSA. CDR3 residues: CASSFVIAGAIYNEQFF. Here the CDR3 DNA reads TGTGCCAGCAGCTTCGTGATAGCGGGGGCTATCTACAATGAGCAGTTCTTC.

In this sample, this clonotype turned up once. The chain couples TRBV7-2 to TRBJ2-3; TRBD1 or TRBD2 may be the D gene (5 bases each). Germline V gives CDR1 SGHTA, CDR2 FQGNSA. Trimming removed 5 bases from V and 0 bases from J, with 15 bases in between. The CDR3 runs to 16 residues. CDR3 nucleotides: TGTGCCAGCAGCAGACCCGGGGCAACTAGCACAGATACGCAGTATTTT. Translating it yields CASSRPGATSTDTQYF.

V usage is TRBV5-1 and J usage is TRBJ2-7, with no clear D. Germline CDR1 and CDR2: SGHRS and YFSETQ. CDR3 length: 14 amino acids. V was shortened by 0 bases and J by 3 bases, with 10 bases between the two germline ends. The CDR3 region has the DNA TGCGCCAGCAGCTTGGCCGGACGCATCTACGAGCAGTACTTC. Protein product: CASSLAGRIYEQYF.

The rearrangement links TRBV6-1 to TRBJ1-2, with 9 bases identical to TRBD1. CDR1 and CDR2 (germline): MNHNS, SASEGT. CDR3 size: 17 residues. The V segment lost 6 bases and the J segment 2 bases; nucleotides outside the gene matches: 13. The CDR3 DNA is TGTGCCAGCAGGCCCGGCCGGGGACAGGGTAGGAACTATGGCTACACCTTC. Its protein is CASRPGRGQGRNYGYTF.

CDR3 residues: CATSPRTDYGYTF. CDR3 nucleotide sequence: TGTGCCACCAGCCCCCGGACGGATTATGGCTACACCTTC. This sequence joins TRBV15 and TRBJ1-2; the D is unclear. The CDR3 spans 13 residues. Germline V gives CDR1 LNHNV, CDR2 YYDKDF (reference sequence). Trimming took 5 bases from V and 5 from J, leaving 12 bases between them. The whole variable domain, filled in from reference TRBV15 and TRBJ1-2, reads DAMVIQNPRYQVTQFGKPVTLSCSQTLNHNVMYWYQQKSSQAPKLLFHYYDKDFNNEADTPDNFQSRRPNTSFCFLDIRSPGLGDTAMYLCATSPRTDYGYTFGSGTRLTVV.

This sequence joins TRBV29-1 and TRBJ1-1, with TRBD1 matching 10 bases. This CDR3 spans 13 amino acids. The V and J ends lost 4 bases and 7 bases, in that order; junction bases with no gene match: 6. CDR1 and CDR2 (germline): SQVTM, ANQGSEA. CDR3 nucleotide sequence: TGCAGCGTTGCCGGGACAGGGGAAGGTGAAGCTTTCTTT. It translates to CSVAGTGEGEAFF.

As regards this clonotype: A clone one base away is much larger, so this may be a read error. The rearrangement links TRBV20-1 to TRBJ2-2, with 7 bases lining up with TRBD1. This CDR3 comprises 14 residues. CDR1 is DFQATT and CDR2 is SNEGSKA in the germline V gene (reference sequence). The CDR3 bases are TGCAGTGCTAGGATAACAGGGGTCACCGGGGAGCGGTTTTTT. It is translated as CSARITGVTGERFF.

The table lists this clonotype with a few counts. The V call is TRBV20-1, the J call TRBJ2-3; TRBD2 matches 7 bases. CDR1 DFQATT and CDR2 SNEGSKA come from the germline V gene (reference sequence). The CDR3 consists of 12 residues. V gave up 7 bases and J gave up 2 bases; unmatched junction bases: 3. CDR3 loop: CSVLADTDTQYF. In DNA form, the CDR3 reads TGCAGTGTTCTAGCGGACACAGATACGCAGTATTTT.

The rearrangement joins TRBV20-1 to TRBJ1-2, with 7 bases that match TRBD1. The junction had 18 bases not matched to a gene; V was cut back by 6 bases and J by 8 bases. Germline V CDR1 and CDR2: DFQATT, SNEGSKA (reference sequence). CDR3 length: 15 residues. The CDR3 loop is CSALGRTGETGGYTF. The CDR3 DNA sequence: TGCAGTGCCTTGGGGAGGACAGGTGAAACCGGCGGCTACACCTTC.

This clonotype was picked up one time. The chain is built from TRBV18 and TRBJ1-1; 8 positions agree with TRBD1. The length of the CDR3 is 16 residues. The germline CDR1 and CDR2 sequences are KGHSH and LQKENI. V dropped 0 bases and J dropped 5; count of bases not matched to a gene: 8. This CDR3 is CASSPPSTGVRTEAFF. In nucleotides, the CDR3 is TGTGCCAGCTCACCACCTTCGACAGGGGTGAGGACTGAAGCTTTCTTT.

This clonotype was found a few times. Here the CDR3 reads CASRSDIQETQYF. The CDR3 DNA is TGCGCCAGCAGGTCAGATATCCAAGAGACCCAGTACTTC. The rearrangement uses TRBV5-1 and TRBJ2-5; no definite D call. This CDR3 has 13 residues. The V and J ends lost 5 bases and 1 base respectively, with 9 bases between them. The germline V gene has CDR1 SGHRS and CDR2 YFSETQ.

The chain carries TRBV7-9 and TRBJ2-7; D gene unclear. The CDR3 contains 12 residues. Germline loops: CDR1 SEHNR, CDR2 FQNEAQ (reference sequence). V lost 6 bases to trimming and J lost 3 bases, with 9 bases between them. CDR3 sequence: CASSYEFYEQYF. The CDR3 DNA is TGTGCCAGCAGTTACGAGTTCTACGAGCAGTACTTC.

There are a few counts of this clonotype. This sequence joins TRBV11-2 and TRBJ2-1, with a possible D match to TRBD2 (5 bases). V was cut by 1 base and J by 5 bases, with 6 bases left in between. This CDR3 contains 13 residues. CDR1 and CDR2 (germline): SGHAT, FQNNGV. The CDR3 protein is CASSLARDNEQFF. The CDR3 DNA is TGTGCCAGCAGCTTAGCGCGGGACAATGAGCAGTTCTTC.

This sequence joins TRBV4-2 and TRBJ1-4; D unclear. Deletions cut 6 bases from V and 6 bases from J, with 14 bases between. The length of the CDR3 is 14 residues. Germline assignment: CDR1 LGHNA and CDR2 YNFKEQ. CDR3 DNA: TGTGCCAGCAGGATCGGAGAAACCTATGAAAAACTGTTTTTT. Translated, it gives CASRIGETYEKLFF.

This clonotype came up once. This chain's CDR3 is CASSTGQAAQPQHF. The CDR3 DNA sequence: TGTGCCAGCAGCACAGGACAGGCCGCTCAGCCCCAGCATTTT. V gene TRBV7-2 combines with J gene TRBJ1-5, with 7 bases lining up with TRBD1. Germline CDR1 reads SGHTA; CDR2 reads FQGNSA. V trimming: 5 bases; J trimming: 6 bases; junction bases outside the gene matches: 7. This CDR3 comprises 14 residues.

The rearrangement links TRBV20-1 to TRBJ2-7; TRBD1 matches 10 bases. The CDR3 is made up of 15 amino acids. From germline, CDR1 is DFQATT and CDR2 SNEGSKA (reference sequence). V was clipped by 1 base and J by 3 bases; unmatched bases: 6. The DNA of the CDR3 is TGCAGTGCTAGAGGGGAGACAGGGGGCGTCTACGAGCAGTACTTC. Amino acids: CSARGETGGVYEQYF.

This sequence joins TRBV20-1 and TRBJ2-3; D perhaps matches TRBD1 (6 bases). The CDR3 consists of 13 residues. Trimming stripped 4 bases from V and 2 bases from J, with 10 bases between. Germline V gene sequence: CDR1 DFQATT, CDR2 SNEGSKA (reference sequence). CDR3 residues: CSATGANTDTQYF. CDR3 sequence (DNA): TGCAGTGCTACAGGGGCTAACACAGATACGCAGTATTTT.

The rearrangement uses TRBV2 and TRBJ1-5; D is undetermined. Looked up from germline, CDR1 is SNHLY and CDR2 is FYNNEI. The length of the CDR3 is 16 residues. V lost 3 bases and J 1 base, leaving 13 bases between the germline ends. This CDR3 reads CASSEREAFSNQPQHF. The CDR3 nucleotides are TGTGCCAGCAGTGAGAGGGAGGCCTTCAGCAATCAGCCCCAGCATTTT.

This clonotype showed up just a few times. This chain connects TRBV4-2 to TRBJ2-2; 7 bases are shared with TRBD1. Germline V gene sequence: CDR1 LGHNA, CDR2 YNFKEQ. The CDR3 spans 16 residues. The V segment lost 0 bases and the J segment 6 bases; nucleotides outside the gene matches: 7. CDR3 in DNA: TGTGCCAGCAGCCAAGATCGGACAGGTTCTTCCGGGGAGCTGTTTTTT. It is translated as CASSQDRTGSSGELFF.

The chain employs TRBV20-1 and TRBJ2-5, with 7 bases fitting TRBD1. The germline gives CDR1 DFQATT, CDR2 SNEGSKA (reference sequence). V trimming: 5 bases; J trimming: 2 bases; junction bases outside the gene matches: 8. CDR3 length: 14 amino acids. CDR3 sequence: CSAPTGSEQETQYF. DNA for the CDR3: TGCAGTGCTCCGACAGGGTCGGAACAAGAGACCCAGTACTTC.

The chain has TRBV20-1 and TRBJ1-1, with 8 bases that match TRBD1. Germline V gene sequence: CDR1 DFQATT, CDR2 SNEGSKA (reference sequence). The CDR3 has 14 amino acids. V shed 5 bases and J 5 bases; nucleotides not matched to a gene: 10. The CDR3 loop is CSAFPGQGKTEAFF. In nucleotides, the CDR3 is TGCAGTGCTTTTCCCGGACAGGGCAAAACTGAAGCTTTCTTT.

V is TRBV12-3 or TRBV12-4 and J is TRBJ1-4; the match to TRBD1 covers 9 bases. The CDR3 extends over 15 amino acids. Trimming removed 5 bases from V and 6 bases from J; junction bases left unmatched: 7. CDR3 bases: TGTGCCAGCAGTACAGACAGGGGGAGTTATGAAAAACTGTTTTTT. Amino acids: CASSTDRGSYEKLFF.

Written as DNA, the CDR3 is TGCGCCAGCAGGGAAACAGGGGCCAAAAACATTCAGTACTTC. Encoded protein: CASRETGAKNIQYF. The J gene is TRBJ2-4, the V gene TRBV5-1; D is possibly TRBD1 (6 bases). Germline assignment: CDR1 SGHRS and CDR2 YFSETQ. Trimming removed 5 bases at V and 1 base at J, with 10 bases between. The length of the CDR3 is 14 residues.

This chain joins TRBV7-3 and TRBJ2-1; TRBD1 might be the D (5 bases). CDR1 is SGHTA, CDR2 FQGTGA, per germline. The CDR3 is 16 residues long. The V end was cut by 5 bases, the J end by 3 bases, with 17 bases between. The CDR3 is CASSPKGDSYYNEQFF. Here the CDR3 DNA reads TGTGCCAGCAGCCCGAAGGGTGACAGCTACTACAATGAGCAGTTCTTC.

CDR3 sequence: CASSPEGGIVYNEQFF. The CDR3 nucleotides read TGCGCCAGCAGCCCAGAGGGCGGGATAGTCTACAATGAGCAGTTCTTC. The genes are TRBV5-1 and TRBJ2-1, with a possible D match to TRBD2 (6 bases). Trimming left V 4 bases short and J 3 bases short, with 17 bases between. CDR1 is SGHRS, CDR2 YFSETQ, per germline. The CDR3 has 16 amino acids.